A selection of T cell receptor beta chains follows, all from one sample in a study of OX40 agonist ivuxolimab in advanced cancers. The protocol was immunoSEQ multiplex PCR, while the TCRdb copy is restricted to in-frame clones and leaves out a portion. The repertoire holds around 99,000 clones, with approximately 90% as singletons. This specimen was CD4+ or CD8+ T cells sorted from blood, taken in a trial of the OX40 agonist ivuxolimab. These receptors all stem from an adult with an advanced solid tumor such as melanoma, head and neck, liver or kidney cancer. CDR3s include the opening cysteine and the closing phenylalanine or tryptophan. A D gene is named only where the DNA matches it firmly. For some rows the clone size is stated as once, few or many, or as a class when expanded; others skip it.

CDR3,DNA,size,V,D,J
CASSDSGGRSYEQYF,TGTGCCAGCAGTGACTCCGGCGGGCGCTCCTACGAGCAGTACTTC,few,TRBV2,NA,TRBJ2-7
CSVADSTYGYTF,TGCAGCGTTGCGGACTCCACCTATGGCTACACCTTC,few,TRBV29-1,NA,TRBJ1-2
CASTLGSSYNEQFF,TGTGCCAGCACGCTGGGGAGCTCCTACAATGAGCAGTTCTTC,NA,TRBV28,NA,TRBJ2-1
CASSVRSGTSGGNEQFF,TGTGCCAGCAGCGTAAGGTCAGGGACTAGCGGGGGGAATGAGCAGTTCTTC,NA,TRBV9,TRBD2,TRBJ2-1
CASSFAGKTYEQYF,TGTGCCAGCAGCTTTGCGGGGAAAACCTACGAGCAGTACTTC,NA,TRBV5-6,NA,TRBJ2-7
CASSFDRVASGNTIYF,TGTGCCAGCAGTTTCGATAGGGTGGCATCTGGAAACACCATATATTTT,NA,TRBV28,NA,TRBJ1-3
CASSLGQGPVETQYF,TGCGCCAGCAGCTTGGGACAGGGGCCGGTCGAGACCCAGTACTTC,NA,TRBV5-1,TRBD1,TRBJ2-5
CASSAGVGDIRGYTF,TGTGCCAGCAGCGCGGGAGTAGGGGACATACGGGGCTACACCTTC,once,TRBV9,NA,TRBJ1-2
CAWRGRTGVGLSNQPQHF,TGTGCCTGGAGAGGTAGGACAGGGGTTGGGCTGAGCAATCAGCCCCAGCATTTT,NA,TRBV30,TRBD1,TRBJ1-5
CASRGLRTEAFF,TGTGCCAGCAGGGGGCTGAGGACTGAAGCTTTCTTT,few,TRBV28,NA,TRBJ1-1
CASSLEDGSYEQYF,TGTGCCAGCAGCTTGGAGGATGGCTCCTACGAGCAGTACTTC,NA,TRBV5-4,NA,TRBJ2-7
CAWSVNTDTQYF,TGTGCCTGGAGTGTAAATACAGATACGCAGTATTTT,NA,TRBV30,NA,TRBJ2-3
CASTLRDRVVDTQYF,TGTGCCAGCACCCTCCGGGACAGGGTCGTAGATACGCAGTATTTT,NA,TRBV7-2,TRBD1,TRBJ2-3
CASSLTVYEQYF,TGTGCCAGCAGCTTGACGGTTTACGAGCAGTACTTC,NA,TRBV5-4,NA,TRBJ2-7
CASSLDGSGNTIYF,TGCGCCAGCAGCTTGGACGGCTCTGGAAACACCATATATTTT,NA,TRBV5-1,NA,TRBJ1-3
CASSERVSQGLYGYTF,TGTGCCAGCAGTGAAAGGGTGTCACAGGGCCTCTATGGCTACACCTTC,NA,TRBV6-1,NA,TRBJ1-2
CASSRQELQQGVLDIQYF,TGTGCCAGCAGCCGTCAAGAATTACAACAGGGGGTGTTGGACATTCAGTACTTC,NA,TRBV7-6,TRBD1,TRBJ2-4
CASSAHRGSTEAFF,TGTGCCAGCAGCGCCCACAGGGGGAGCACTGAAGCTTTCTTT,NA,TRBV7-9,TRBD1,TRBJ1-1
CASSSRGLADTQYF,TGTGCCAGCAGCTCTCGAGGACTAGCAGATACGCAGTATTTT,NA,TRBV9,TRBD2,TRBJ2-3
CASSLERQGGREKLFF,TGTGCCAGCAGCTTAGAACGGCAGGGTGGGAGAGAAAAACTGTTTTTT,NA,TRBV11-2,NA,TRBJ1-4
CASSVRTSGTDTQYF,TGTGCCAGCAGTGTAAGGACTAGCGGCACAGATACGCAGTATTTT,NA,TRBV6-4,TRBD2,TRBJ2-3
CASSATGTSNYGYTF,TGTGCCAGCAGCGCCACAGGGACTTCTAACTATGGCTACACCTTC,NA,TRBV9,NA,TRBJ1-2
CASSQSDSNQPQHF,TGTGCCAGCAGCCAAAGCGACAGCAATCAGCCCCAGCATTTT,NA,TRBV14,NA,TRBJ1-5
CSSTGTKNTEAFF,TGCAGCTCCACGGGGACGAAGAACACTGAAGCTTTCTTT,NA,TRBV29-1,NA,TRBJ1-1
CASTGDPSGYEQYF,TGTGCCAGTACAGGGGACCCATCCGGTTACGAGCAGTACTTC,NA,TRBV19,NA,TRBJ2-7
CASSPGGGFVYGYTF,TGTGCCAGCAGCCCCGGTGGGGGATTTGTGTATGGCTACACCTTC,NA,TRBV6-6,NA,TRBJ1-2
CASSLDLPSGLYNEQFF,TGTGCCAGCAGCTTAGATCTCCCTAGCGGGTTATACAATGAGCAGTTCTTC,once,TRBV11-3,TRBD2,TRBJ2-1
CASSMSWSSYNEQFF,TGTGCCAGTAGTATGAGCTGGAGCTCCTACAATGAGCAGTTCTTC,NA,TRBV19,NA,TRBJ2-1
CASSRGSAAFF,TGTGCCAGCAGTCGTGGCTCGGCAGCTTTCTTT,NA,TRBV28,NA,TRBJ1-1
CASRGSGQWEFF,TGTGCCAGCCGGGGTAGCGGCCAATGGGAGTTCTTC,NA,TRBV6-5,NA,TRBJ2-1
CSVGGTANEKLFF,TGCAGCGTTGGTGGGACAGCAAATGAAAAACTGTTTTTT,NA,TRBV29-1,TRBD1,TRBJ1-4
CSVPLAGAHDEQYF,TGCAGCGTCCCGCTAGCGGGAGCTCATGACGAGCAGTACTTC,NA,TRBV29-1,TRBD2,TRBJ2-7
CASSRDRATEAFF,TGTGCCAGTAGTCGGGACAGGGCGACCGAAGCTTTCTTT,NA,TRBV19,TRBD1,TRBJ1-1
CATSRDLNKQFF,TGTGCCACCAGCAGAGATCTTAACAAGCAGTTCTTC,NA,TRBV15,NA,TRBJ2-1
CASSLARTGGTDTQYF,TGTGCCAGCAGCTTAGCTAGGACAGGGGGCACAGATACGCAGTATTTT,NA,TRBV7-2,TRBD1,TRBJ2-3
CASSRTGGSTSTEAFF,TGTGCCAGCTCACGGACAGGGGGCTCCACCAGCACTGAAGCTTTCTTT,NA,TRBV18,TRBD1,TRBJ1-1
CASSLGDGDMNTEAFF,TGTGCCAGCAGCTTAGGCGACGGGGACATGAACACTGAAGCTTTCTTT,NA,TRBV13,NA,TRBJ1-1
CASSALSSGSSYEQYF,TGTGCCAGCAGTGCCCTATCTAGCGGGAGCTCCTACGAGCAGTACTTC,NA,TRBV27,TRBD2,TRBJ2-7
CASSIVGSGQIRTEAFF,TGTGCCAGTAGTATAGTGGGCAGCGGGCAGATCCGGACTGAAGCTTTCTTT,NA,TRBV19,NA,TRBJ1-1
CASRPTGLDDSYEQYF,TGTGCCAGCAGGCCAACAGGGTTGGACGACTCCTACGAGCAGTACTTC,NA,TRBV6-4,NA,TRBJ2-7
CAISTIAGEQFF,TGTGCCATCAGTACCATAGCGGGGGAGCAGTTCTTC,once,TRBV10-3,TRBD2,TRBJ2-1
CASSFGQGATGFGETQYF,TGTGCCAGCAGTTTCGGTCAGGGGGCGACCGGCTTCGGAGAGACCCAGTACTTC,NA,TRBV27,TRBD1,TRBJ2-5
CASSQNIGLAGDRSYEQYF,TGTGCCAGCAGCCAAAACATCGGACTAGCGGGAGATAGGTCCTACGAGCAGTACTTC,NA,TRBV7-2,TRBD2,TRBJ2-7
CASSLAPQLWDEQYF,TGTGCCAGCAGCTTGGCCCCCCAACTTTGGGACGAGCAGTACTTC,few,TRBV5-5,NA,TRBJ2-7
CASGFYEQYF,TGCGCCAGCGGATTCTACGAGCAGTACTTC,NA,TRBV10-2,NA,TRBJ2-7
CASTVLKTSGRFYSYNEQFF,TGCGCCAGCACGGTCCTAAAAACTAGCGGGAGGTTCTACTCCTACAATGAGCAGTTCTTC,NA,TRBV5-1,TRBD2,TRBJ2-1
CATSRDQGYQETQYF,TGTGCCACCAGCAGAGATCAAGGGTACCAAGAGACCCAGTACTTC,NA,TRBV15,NA,TRBJ2-5
CASSSIYTGTGGREQYF,TGTGCCAGCAGCTCAATCTATACCGGGACAGGGGGCCGCGAGCAGTACTTC,NA,TRBV5-6,TRBD1,TRBJ2-7
CASSEGAGSNQPQHF,TGTGCCAGCAGTGAGGGTGCCGGGAGCAATCAGCCCCAGCATTTT,NA,TRBV2,NA,TRBJ1-5
CASSLVGSGAGYTF,TGTGCCAGCAGCCTGGTGGGTTCTGGCGCGGGCTACACCTTC,NA,TRBV5-6,NA,TRBJ1-2
CASSLGGSSSYNEQFF,TGCGCCAGCAGCTTGGGAGGGAGTAGCTCCTACAATGAGCAGTTCTTC,NA,TRBV5-1,NA,TRBJ2-1
CASSLVTGSDTEAFF,TGTGCCAGCAGCTTAGTAACAGGGTCGGACACTGAAGCTTTCTTT,NA,TRBV11-3,NA,TRBJ1-1